A selection of T cell receptor beta chains follows, all from one sample in a study of technical replicates of blood from a handful of donors. Only in-frame clones appear in the TCRdb table, and some are missing; sequencing was by immunoSEQ multiplex PCR. Here the sample spans around 93,000 clones, around 96% being singletons. Sequencing was done on a sample of T cells isolated from PBMCs. The origin of the receptors is a human donor in good health. The CDR3 runs from the conserved cysteine through the conserved F or W. The D gene is left open where the match is weak.

v_call,j_call,d_call,cdr3_nt,cdr3_aa
TRBV30,TRBJ2-7,NA,TGTGCCTGGAGTGTTTCAGTCTACGAGCAGTACTTC,CAWSVSVYEQYF
TRBV7-9,TRBJ2-7,TRBD2,TGTGCCAGCAGCTTGGCTAGCGGGCGGTACGAGCAGTACTTC,CASSLASGRYEQYF
TRBV19,TRBJ1-1,TRBD1,TGTGCCAGTAGCGATGACAGGGTATTGACTGAAGCTTTCTTT,CASSDDRVLTEAFF
TRBV2,TRBJ2-1,NA,TGTGCCAGCAGTCGTGGGGACACAGAAAACAATGAGCAGTTCTTC,CASSRGDTENNEQFF
TRBV19,TRBJ2-1,NA,TGTGCCAGTAGTACCGACCGGGACTACAATGAGCAGTTCTTC,CASSTDRDYNEQFF
TRBV10-1,TRBJ1-1,NA,TGCGCCAGCAGTGAGTCGACCGGGGGGAACACTGAAGCTTTCTTT,CASSESTGGNTEAFF
TRBV25-1,TRBJ1-2,NA,TGTGCCAGCAGTGATTATCAGGGGCGCCACTCTTTCTATGGCTACACCTTC,CASSDYQGRHSFYGYTF
TRBV7-2,TRBJ2-3,TRBD2,TGTGCCAGCAGTCAAGACGCCGCGGGAGGGGGCGAGGATACGCAGTATTTT,CASSQDAAGGGEDTQYF
TRBV2,TRBJ1-6,TRBD1,TGTGCCAGCGGACAGGGTAATAATTCACCCCTCCACTTT,CASGQGNNSPLHF
TRBV4-1,TRBJ1-4,TRBD1,TGCGCCAGCAGCCCGTACTACAGGGGAAGGAATGAAAAACTGTTTTTT,CASSPYYRGRNEKLFF